This entry lists 10 T cell receptor beta chains sequenced from one sample in a study of blood T cell repertoires in COVID-19 (dated by TCRdb to 2018 to 2021). Library construction relied on the immunoSEQ multiplex PCR assay. Entries here come from immuneACCESS through TCRdb and include only in-frame sequences with V and J called. Some clones fail to appear in such tables; in the studies checked, an unresolved V gene covers under half of the shortfall, and the cause of the remainder is unknown. The sample data list around 360,000 clones, and more than 85% of these were observed just once. The ten top clones hold roughly 3% of the sample. Sequencing was done on a sample of PBMCs or T cells enriched from blood (not recorded which). These receptors were collected from a woman aged 30 to 39 who had recovered from COVID-19.

This clone appeared a single time. The chain links TRBV4-1 to TRBJ1-4; D remains unclear. V lost 8 bases and J lost 5, with 15 bases in between. The CDR3 has 14 residues. In germline, CDR1 is MGHRA, CDR2 YSYEKL. For the CDR3, the DNA is TGCGCCAGCTCAATGAGGGCGGCAAATGAAAAACTGTTTTTT. It specifies CASSMRAANEKLFF.

The chain uses TRBV11-3 and TRBJ2-2, with 11 bases matching TRBD1. Germline trimming cut 3 bases from V and 4 bases from J; bases unmatched to any gene: 4. The CDR3 extends over 16 amino acids. Germline V gives CDR1 SGHNT, CDR2 YENEEA. The DNA of the CDR3 is TGTGCCAGCAGCTTCCGGGACAGGGGGTCCACCGGGGAGCTGTTTTTT. Its translation is CASSFRDRGSTGELFF.

This chain joins TRBV10-3 and TRBJ1-3, with a possible D match to TRBD1 (5 bases). Germline CDR1 ENHRY, CDR2 SYGVKD. Deletions cut 0 bases from V and 3 bases from J, with 9 bases between. The CDR3 is 15 amino acids. As DNA, the CDR3 is TGTGCCATCAGTGAGTCGAGCAGGGTTGGAAACACCATATATTTT. Translation: CAISESSRVGNTIYF.

Here the CDR3 DNA reads TGTGCCAGCAGCTTAGCCCCGGGTATTGGAAACACCATATATTTT. It yields the protein CASSLAPGIGNTIYF. This chain joins TRBV13 and TRBJ1-3; the D is unclear. The CDR3 consists of 15 residues. Germline V gene sequence: CDR1 PRHDT, CDR2 FYEKMQ (reference sequence). Trimming took 1 base from V and 3 from J, leaving 10 bases between them.

This sequence joins TRBV4-1 and TRBJ1-2, with 11 bases aligning to TRBD1. V shed 1 base and J 8 bases; nucleotides not matched to a gene: 6. Germline-derived CDR1 and CDR2 are MGHRA and YSYEKL. The CDR3 sequence is 15 residues long. CDR3 coding DNA: TGCGCCAGCAGCCAAGTACAGGACAGGGGGCTAGGCTACACCTTC. Translation: CASSQVQDRGLGYTF.

The rearrangement joins TRBV2 to TRBJ2-1, with D possibly TRBD2 on 6 matching bases. CDR1 is SNHLY, CDR2 FYNNEI, per germline. V shed 6 bases and J shed 4 bases, with 13 bases lying between them. The CDR3 spans 14 residues. The CDR3 protein is CASRTPREYNEQFF. CDR3 coding DNA: TGTGCCAGCAGGACTCCCCGGGAGTACAATGAGCAGTTCTTC.

For this clone: This sample also contains other DNA sequences that code for the same CDR3. The gene calls are TRBV2 and TRBJ1-3; D call uncertain. Germline loops: CDR1 SNHLY, CDR2 FYNNEI. With 2 bases removed from V and 0 bases from J, the gap between germline ends came to 5 bases. The CDR3 spans 14 residues. In DNA, the CDR3 is TGTGCCAGCAGTGAACGGTACTCTGGAAACACCATATATTTT. It codes for CASSERYSGNTIYF.

This clone was detected only a few times. J is TRBJ2-7 and V is TRBV3-1 (or the pseudogene TRBV3-2), with D tentatively TRBD1 (5 bases). CDR1 and CDR2 (germline): LGHDT, YNNKEL (reference sequence). Deletions cut 1 base from V and 7 bases from J, with 11 bases between. CDR3 length: 13 residues. CDR3 in DNA: TGTGCCAGCAGCCAAGGTCCAGGGCGGGAGCAGTACTTC. Translating it yields CASSQGPGREQYF.

The rearrangement links TRBV9 to TRBJ1-2; the match to TRBD1 covers 7 bases. This CDR3 is built from 16 residues. Germline CDR1 SGDLS, CDR2 YYNGEE. V was clipped by 3 bases and J by 0 bases; unmatched bases: 8. Here the CDR3 reads CASSAGGGAANYGYTF. The CDR3 DNA reads TGTGCCAGCAGCGCGGGAGGGGGCGCAGCTAACTATGGCTACACCTTC.

This chain connects TRBV5-1 to TRBJ2-3, with 9 bases identical to TRBD2. Trimming removed 4 bases from V and 2 bases from J; junction bases left unmatched: 2. Germline assignment: CDR1 SGHRS and CDR2 YFSETQ. CDR3 length: 14 amino acids. CDR3: CASSPSGDTDTQYF. As DNA, the CDR3 is TGCGCCAGCAGCCCTAGCGGGGACACAGATACGCAGTATTTT.